Following are 20 T cell receptor beta chains from one sample sequenced in a study of blood T cell repertoires in COVID-19. Profiling relied on immunoSEQ multiplex PCR, and the TCRdb table lists in-frame clones only, not all of them. Here the sample spans 150,000 or so clones, 80% to 90% being singletons. The sequenced material came from peripheral blood. Receptor source: a man older than 75 with acute or convalescent COVID-19.

This CDR3 is CASSWPSSYEQYF. The CDR3 DNA reads TGTGCCAGCAGCTGGCCTAGTTCCTACGAGCAGTACTTC. The genes are TRBV5-4 and TRBJ2-7, with D uncertain. Germline-derived CDR1 and CDR2 are SGHNT and YYREEE (reference sequence). V dropped 3 bases and J dropped 1 base, with 8 bases sitting between them. CDR3 size: 13 residues. Based on the CDR3 plus reference TRBV5-4 and TRBJ2-7, the full variable domain is ETGVTQSPTHLIKTRGQQVTLRCSSQSGHNTVSWYQQALGQGPQFIFQYYREEENGRGNFPPRFSGLQFPNYSSELNVNALELDDSALYLCASSWPSSYEQYFGPGTRLTVT.

This clone was found a few times. The V gene is TRBV5-1, the J gene TRBJ2-3; 10 bases match TRBD2. The CDR3 is 16 amino acids. V shed 1 base and J 1 base; nucleotides not matched to a gene: 3. Per the germline V gene, CDR1 is SGHRS and CDR2 is YFSETQ. In DNA form, the CDR3 reads TGCGCCAGCAGCTTGATAGCGGGGGGCCGCACAGATACGCAGTATTTT. Its translation: CASSLIAGGRTDTQYF.

This clone was seen a single time. The J gene is TRBJ2-5, the V gene TRBV7-7; possibly TRBD1 for D (6 bases). The ends were cut back, 4 bases at V and 2 bases at J, with 11 bases in the middle. This CDR3 comprises 14 residues. Germline V gives CDR1 SSHAT, CDR2 FNYEAQ (reference sequence). This chain's CDR3 is CASSSRGSQETQYF. In DNA, the CDR3 is TGTGCCAGCAGCTCCAGGGGCAGTCAAGAGACCCAGTACTTC.

The V gene is TRBV11-2, the J gene TRBJ2-2; D ambiguous. CDR1 and CDR2 from the germline V gene are SGHAT and FQNNGV. There are 20 residues in the CDR3. Trimming shortened V by 0 bases and J by 2 bases, and 22 bases separated the two germline ends. The CDR3 is CASSLDRRQHLITNTGELFF. In DNA, the CDR3 is TGTGCCAGCAGCTTAGATAGAAGACAACACCTCATCACCAACACCGGGGAGCTGTTTTTT.

The chain employs TRBV25-1 and TRBJ2-5; a possible D gene is TRBD1 (5 bases). Deletions cut 4 bases from V and 3 bases from J, with 6 bases between. The germline gives CDR1 MGHDK, CDR2 SYGVNS. There are 12 residues in the CDR3. The CDR3 DNA sequence: TGTGCCAGCAGTGCCAGGGAAGAGACCCAGTACTTC. It encodes CASSAREETQYF.

The chain carries TRBV18 and TRBJ1-4; D might be TRBD1 (6 bases). The CDR3 contains 17 residues. The germline V gene has CDR1 KGHSH and CDR2 LQKENI. V was trimmed by 2 bases and J by 3 bases, leaving 16 bases between them. CDR3 DNA sequence: TGTGCCAGCTCACCAACCCAGCAGGGGCTCGCTAATGAAAAACTGTTTTTT. Encoded protein: CASSPTQQGLANEKLFF.

This clone was counted between two and nine times. The chain recombines TRBV7-9 with TRBJ2-2; D perhaps matches TRBD2 (6 bases). Germline lookup yields CDR1 SEHNR and CDR2 FQNEAQ (reference sequence). V lost 3 bases and J lost 4, with 9 bases in between. This CDR3 has 14 residues. The chain's CDR3 is CASSFHGGTGELFF. The DNA for the CDR3 is TGTGCCAGCAGCTTCCACGGGGGCACCGGGGAGCTGTTTTTT.

In its sample, this clone was seen once. The rearrangement joins TRBV6-5 to TRBJ1-1; D unresolved. From germline, CDR1 is MNHEY and CDR2 SVGAGI. Trimming left V 2 bases short and J 5 bases short, with 12 bases between. CDR3 size: 14 residues. The CDR3 sequence: CASSYASVWTEAFF. The CDR3 nucleotides are TGTGCCAGCAGTTACGCATCGGTTTGGACTGAAGCTTTCTTT.

V gene TRBV7-9 combines with J gene TRBJ1-4; no firm D call. Germline V gene lookup returns CDR1 SEHNR and CDR2 FQNEAQ (reference sequence). CDR3 length: 13 amino acids. The V end was cut by 5 bases, the J end by 8 bases, with 12 bases between. The CDR3 DNA is TGTGCCAGCAGCCTCGAGGGTTGGGAAAAACTGTTTTTT. Amino acids: CASSLEGWEKLFF.

In nucleotides, the CDR3 is TGTGCCAGCAGTGAGTTTGGGACAGGACCCTATGGCTACACCTTC. Translating it yields CASSEFGTGPYGYTF. V gene TRBV6-4 combines with J gene TRBJ1-2; the match to TRBD1 covers 8 bases. Germline V CDR1 and CDR2: MRHNA, SNTAGT. With 3 bases clipped from V and 4 bases from J, the junction kept 7 bases outside the gene matches. This CDR3 spans 15 amino acids.

In its sample, this clone was seen once. The chain uses TRBV5-1 and TRBJ1-2; 9 nucleotides line up with TRBD1. Trimming removed 3 bases from V and 10 bases from J; junction bases left unmatched: 10. Per the germline V gene, CDR1 is SGHRS and CDR2 is YFSETQ. This CDR3 is 14 amino acids long. CDR3 in amino acids: CASSSLGDRVHYTF. The CDR3, as DNA: TGCGCCAGCAGCTCGCTTGGGGACAGGGTTCACTACACCTTC.

This chain connects TRBV28 to TRBJ1-4, with TRBD1 matching 10 bases. The CDR3 is 15 amino acids. The germline V gene encodes CDR1 MDHEN and CDR2 SYDVKM. The junction had 5 bases not matched to a gene; V was cut back by 5 bases and J by 5 bases. CDR3 DNA: TGTGCCAGCAGTCCACGGGACAGGGGAAATGAAAAACTGTTTTTT. This codes for CASSPRDRGNEKLFF.

Of note for this clone: This CDR3 is also generated by other DNA sequences in the sample. In nucleotides, the CDR3 is TGCGCCAGCAGCTCCGGGACAGGACTCTACGAGCAGTACTTC. Protein: CASSSGTGLYEQYF. This chain joins TRBV5-1 and TRBJ2-7; 8 bases line up with TRBD1. Germline trimming cut 3 bases from V and 3 bases from J; bases unmatched to any gene: 5. The germline gives CDR1 SGHRS, CDR2 YFSETQ. The CDR3 contains 14 residues.

This clone appeared once. The V gene is TRBV27, the J gene TRBJ2-4; 15 nucleotides line up with TRBD2. Germline loops: CDR1 MNHEY, CDR2 SMNVEV (reference sequence). The CDR3 totals 18 residues. With V trimmed by 5 bases and J by 3 bases, 8 bases remained unmatched. The CDR3 region is CASSPGTSGGSGKNIQYF. The CDR3 DNA sequence: TGTGCCAGCAGTCCCGGGACTAGCGGGGGGTCGGGCAAAAACATTCAGTACTTC.

The chain uses TRBV6-6 and TRBJ2-6; D unclear. The germline CDR1 and CDR2 sequences are MNHNY and SVGAGI (reference sequence). The CDR3 has 15 residues. Between the trimmed V and J ends, which lost 6 bases and 0 bases, there was a span of 9 bases. The CDR3 bases are TGTGCCAGCAGCGAAGAGAACTCTGGGGCCAACGTCCTGACTTTC. Translated: CASSEENSGANVLTF.

The J gene is TRBJ1-6, the V gene TRBV15, with a tentative D call TRBD1 (5 bases). The CDR3 consists of 15 residues. Trimming took 0 bases from V and 9 from J, leaving 12 bases between them. Germline CDR1 and CDR2: LNHNV and YYDKDF (reference sequence). CDR3 bases: TGTGCCACCAGCAGAGATAGGGGAGGAGGTTCACCCCTCCACTTT. It is translated as CATSRDRGGGSPLHF.

CDR3 coding DNA: TGTGCCAGCAGCTTAGACGGGTTCTATGGCTACACCTTC. It codes for CASSLDGFYGYTF. V and J are TRBV7-9 and TRBJ1-2; unclear D gene. The germline V and J ends were trimmed by 1 base and 4 bases, with 7 bases remaining between them. This CDR3 has 13 residues. Germline V gene sequence: CDR1 SEHNR, CDR2 FQNEAQ (reference sequence). The full variable domain, rest sourced from reference TRBV7-9 and TRBJ1-2, is DTGVSQNPRHKITKRGQNVTFRCDPISEHNRLYWYRQTLGQGPEFLTYFQNEAQLEKSRLLSDRFSAERPKGSFSTLEIQRTEQGDSAMYLCASSLDGFYGYTFGSGTRLTVV.

The V gene is TRBV21-1, the J gene TRBJ2-7; the table gives TRBD1 as D, unverified against the DNA. TRBV21-1 is a listed pseudogene. This CDR3 region has 15 residues. Here the CDR3 reads CASSNDRGQTYEQYF. In DNA form, the CDR3 reads TGTGCCAGCAGCAATGACAGGGGCCAAACCTACGAGCAGTACTTC.

The V call is TRBV7-9, the J call TRBJ1-3, with D hard to call. The CDR3 has 16 amino acids. Trimming removed 1 base at V and 0 bases at J, with 10 bases between. Germline assignment: CDR1 SEHNR and CDR2 FQNEAQ (reference sequence). CDR3 protein: CASSLERAVSGNTIYF. The CDR3 nucleotides are TGTGCCAGCAGCTTAGAGAGGGCAGTCTCTGGAAACACCATATATTTT.

The rearrangement joins TRBV25-1 to TRBJ2-1, with TRBD2 matching 8 bases. With 2 bases clipped from V and 4 bases from J, the junction kept 4 bases outside the gene matches. The CDR3 has 15 residues. Germline CDR1 and CDR2: MGHDK and SYGVNS. As DNA, the CDR3 is TGTGCCAGCAGTGAAGGCGGGAGGTGGTACAATGAGCAGTTCTTC. It encodes CASSEGGRWYNEQFF. The full variable domain, its missing parts supplied by reference TRBV25-1 and TRBJ2-1, is EADIYQTPRYLVIGTGKKITLECSQTMGHDKMYWYQQDPGMELHLIHYSYGVNSTEKGDLSSESTVSRIRTEHFPLTLESARPSHTSQYLCASSEGGRWYNEQFFGPGTRLTVL.